This T cell receptor beta chain was obtained from a study of cytomegalovirus exposure and HLA in healthy donors. General study points: TCR beta chains numbering approximately 150 were designated cytomegalovirus-associated. In vitro testing confirmed a few CMV-associated chains as specific for CMV antigens.

The germline CDR1 and CDR2 sequences are SGHTA and FQGTGA. The V and J ends lost 2 bases and 9 bases, in that order; junction bases with no gene match: 16. The CDR3 sequence is 17 residues long. Repertoires were generated with immunoSEQ multiplex PCR, while TCRdb's copy carries only in-frame clones and drops some. The data hold about 240,000 clones, with about 90% observed a single time. Turning to this clone: Its antigen remains unknown.

The V and J genes are TRBV7-3 and TRBJ2-1; 7 bases are a match to TRBD2. The receptor was derived from a woman aged 25 to 39 in good health and CMV-seropositive. The sequenced sample consisted of PBMCs. CDR3 bases: TGTGCCAGCAGCTTATCCGGGTCGGGCGGGAGCGGCAGTGAGCAGTTCTTC. Its protein product is CASSLSGSGGSGSEQFF.